The 9 T cell receptor beta chains below were found in one sample sequenced in a study of shared clonotypes between healthy human individuals. Profiled with immunoSEQ multiplex PCR; TCRdb holds only in-frame clones, not every one. The sample has hundreds of thousands of clones; roughly three quarters are singletons. Sequences were obtained from PBMCs. Receptors originate from a woman aged 40 to 50 in good health. Some clones in this sample may be carry-over from other donors' samples.

This clone appeared once. With a much larger clone just one base away, this may be a read error. The chain uses TRBV7-2 and TRBJ1-3; no clear D gene. V lost 3 bases, J lost 0 bases, and 6 bases lay in between. This CDR3 is 14 amino acids long. The V gene's germline CDR1 is SGHTA and CDR2 FQGNSA. The CDR3, as DNA: TGTGCCAGCAGCTTCGGCCCCTCTGGAAACACCATATATTTT. Translated: CASSFGPSGNTIYF.

The J gene is TRBJ1-6, the V gene TRBV18, with D tentatively TRBD1 (5 bases). CDR3 size: 16 residues. V was trimmed by 2 bases and J by 7 bases, leaving 15 bases between them. From germline, CDR1 is KGHSH and CDR2 LQKENI. DNA for the CDR3: TGTGCCAGCTCACCAGAACTCATCAAGGGGAATTCACCCCTCCACTTT. Translating gives CASSPELIKGNSPLHF. Together with reference TRBV18 and TRBJ1-6, the CDR3 gives the full variable domain: NAGVMQNPRHLVRRRGQEARLRCSPMKGHSHVYWYRQLPEEGLKFMVYLQKENIIDESGMPKERFSAEFPKEGPSILRIQQVVRGDSAAYFCASSPELIKGNSPLHFGNGTRLTVT.

This rearrangement joins TRBV2 to TRBJ2-4, with D possibly TRBD2 on 6 matching bases. Germline V gene data show CDR1 as SNHLY and CDR2 as FYNNEI. V was clipped by 8 bases and J by 8 bases, with 16 bases between them. The CDR3 totals 13 residues. DNA of the CDR3: TGTGCCAGCGGGGTTGGATCGGGGGACATTCAGTACTTC. This gives the protein CASGVGSGDIQYF.

The chain couples TRBV2 to TRBJ2-7, with D uncertain. CDR1 is SNHLY and CDR2 is FYNNEI in the germline V gene. CDR3 size: 15 residues. Trimming stripped 2 bases from V and 0 bases from J, with 11 bases between. The CDR3 reads CASSELYGISYEQYF. The CDR3 DNA reads TGTGCCAGCAGTGAACTATATGGGATCTCCTACGAGCAGTACTTC.

The chain links TRBV6-6 to TRBJ1-2; D gene ambiguous. The germline V and J ends were trimmed by 5 bases and 3 bases, with 7 bases remaining between them. CDR3 size: 12 residues. Germline CDR1 and CDR2: MNHNY and SVGAGI (reference sequence). CDR3 in amino acids: CASSKKDYGYTF. CDR3 nucleotide sequence: TGTGCCAGCAGTAAGAAGGACTATGGCTACACCTTC.

V is TRBV9 and J is TRBJ2-7; TRBD2 agrees at 10 bases. The ends lost 0 bases at V and 2 bases at J; junction bases unmatched: 5. The germline V gene encodes CDR1 SGDLS and CDR2 YYNGEE. The CDR3 totals 16 residues. Here the CDR3 reads CASSVGTSGLAYEQYF. Here the CDR3 DNA reads TGTGCCAGCAGCGTAGGGACTAGCGGATTGGCCTACGAGCAGTACTTC.

The V gene is TRBV5-5, the J gene TRBJ1-2; 8 nucleotides agree with TRBD1. Trimming cost V 3 bases and J 7 bases; bases outside gene matches: 8. The CDR3 is made up of 14 amino acids. Looked up from germline, CDR1 is SGHKS and CDR2 is YYEKEE (reference sequence). The CDR3 is CASSSPTGVFGYTF. The CDR3 DNA is TGTGCCAGCAGCTCGCCGACAGGGGTTTTTGGCTACACCTTC.

The genes are TRBV28 and TRBJ2-4; D is possibly TRBD2 (5 bases). CDR3 length: 15 amino acids. Germline V gene lookup returns CDR1 MDHEN and CDR2 SYDVKM. V was shortened by 2 bases and J by 0 bases, with 8 bases between the two germline ends. The CDR3 reads CASSLEGVAKNIQYF. The CDR3 DNA follows: TGTGCCAGCAGTTTAGAGGGTGTAGCCAAAAACATTCAGTACTTC.

The chain carries TRBV6-1 and TRBJ2-7, with TRBD1 identical over 7 bases. V trimming: 5 bases; J trimming: 6 bases; junction bases outside the gene matches: 10. The CDR3 runs to 14 residues. CDR1 is MNHNS and CDR2 is SASEGT in the germline V gene. CDR3 sequence (DNA): TGTGCCAGCAGTTTCCTGACAGGGCAGAGCGAGCAGTACTTC. The encoded protein is CASSFLTGQSEQYF.